This is a list of T cell receptor beta chains from one sample in a study of quantifying T cell responses using KT2 cells. TCRdb reprocessed the UMI-ligation and nested PCR reads via MiXCR and lists one record per CDR3 protein. The sample shows around 56,000 distinct CDR3 sequences, approximately 13% of them seen only once. Sequences were obtained from PBMCs spiked with cells of the T cell clone KT2. These receptors came from a human donor. Each CDR3 is given without its conserved first and last residue. Fields, in order: V gene, CDR3 protein.

V gene: TRBV7-8
CDR3 protein: ASSLGQNTEAF

V gene: TRBV2
CDR3 protein: ASSRDRVGVENEQF

V gene: TRBV4-2
CDR3 protein: ASSQDGPSGGTDTQY

V gene: TRBV27
CDR3 protein: ASSFRGRSEAF

V gene: TRBV2
CDR3 protein: PSKPGGARNTEAF

V gene: TRBV9
CDR3 protein: ASSALGREGYNEQF

V gene: TRBV15
CDR3 protein: ATSTVAGGIHIQY

V gene: TRBV29-1
CDR3 protein: SVAQSNYGYT

V gene: TRBV28
CDR3 protein: ASSFYASSSYNEQF

V gene: TRBV14
CDR3 protein: ASSRGTGRTGELF

V gene: TRBV12-5
CDR3 protein: ASGPDTGTDTGYT

V gene: TRBV7-8
CDR3 protein: ASSLDLVFQPQH

V gene: TRBV10-1
CDR3 protein: ASSSIRGPYNEQF

V gene: TRBV13
CDR3 protein: ASSQGQMNTEAF

V gene: TRBV15
CDR3 protein: ATSRVTSGLTDNEQF

V gene: TRBV21-1
CDR3 protein: ASSKRGDRGDNEQF

V gene: TRBV13
CDR3 protein: ASSRWGIKPQH

V gene: TRBV12-3/TRBV12-4
CDR3 protein: ASSFATSGTHTGELF

V gene: TRBV7-9
CDR3 protein: ASSWIGNTEAF

V gene: TRBV6-2/TRBV6-3
CDR3 protein: ASFDGGASNQPQH

V gene: TRBV20-1
CDR3 protein: SAARTSGKYEQY

V gene: TRBV6-4
CDR3 protein: ASAQGAPNTGELF

V gene: TRBV5-4
CDR3 protein: ASSSGNRVNEKLF

V gene: TRBV20-1
CDR3 protein: GLAGAGELF

V gene: TRBV18
CDR3 protein: ASSPPDPGNTIY

V gene: TRBV11-3
CDR3 protein: ASSSDLTEAF

V gene: TRBV7-2
CDR3 protein: ASSLVVGNNSPLH

V gene: TRBV7-6
CDR3 protein: ASSPQAGGPFGTQY

V gene: TRBV7-2
CDR3 protein: ASRAGGPRNEQF

V gene: TRBV20-1
CDR3 protein: SATTTSGNTIY

V gene: TRBV7-9
CDR3 protein: ASSFLAGGPVEQY

V gene: TRBV10-3
CDR3 protein: AISPLQAGVTSTDTQY

V gene: TRBV20-1
CDR3 protein: SAPYHTVGVMYNSPLH

V gene: TRBV6-2/TRBV6-3
CDR3 protein: ASSYSGSGSFYEQY

V gene: TRBV6-6
CDR3 protein: ASSDGAYSNQPQH

V gene: TRBV7-2
CDR3 protein: ASSLRGALRSSYEQY

V gene: TRBV10-3
CDR3 protein: AISAVGDETQY

V gene: TRBV7-9
CDR3 protein: ASSLGSGQETQY

V gene: TRBV12-5
CDR3 protein: ASGLRLAGGMSDTQY

V gene: TRBV6-5
CDR3 protein: ASSYSEISGNTIY

V gene: TRBV29-1
CDR3 protein: SVEDQGTSSYEQY

V gene: TRBV29-1
CDR3 protein: SARDREGTEAF

V gene: TRBV12-3/TRBV12-4
CDR3 protein: ASSSIGYEQY

V gene: TRBV28
CDR3 protein: ASNPTGAKNIQY

V gene: TRBV20-1
CDR3 protein: SAKGQPPPYEQY

V gene: TRBV5-6
CDR3 protein: ASSWTGGRLSNQPQH

V gene: TRBV5-1
CDR3 protein: ASSPGTSETQY

V gene: TRBV11-3
CDR3 protein: ASSKLAGATDTQY

V gene: TRBV27
CDR3 protein: ASSPGQGGTRSEAF

V gene: TRBV20-1
CDR3 protein: SALPREFPYEQY

V gene: TRBV29-1
CDR3 protein: SVGTGQELPNYGYT

V gene: TRBV11-3
CDR3 protein: ASSQRQGPNYGYT

V gene: TRBV20-1
CDR3 protein: SAPGGNEQF

V gene: TRBV30
CDR3 protein: AWSVVWLGAKNIQY